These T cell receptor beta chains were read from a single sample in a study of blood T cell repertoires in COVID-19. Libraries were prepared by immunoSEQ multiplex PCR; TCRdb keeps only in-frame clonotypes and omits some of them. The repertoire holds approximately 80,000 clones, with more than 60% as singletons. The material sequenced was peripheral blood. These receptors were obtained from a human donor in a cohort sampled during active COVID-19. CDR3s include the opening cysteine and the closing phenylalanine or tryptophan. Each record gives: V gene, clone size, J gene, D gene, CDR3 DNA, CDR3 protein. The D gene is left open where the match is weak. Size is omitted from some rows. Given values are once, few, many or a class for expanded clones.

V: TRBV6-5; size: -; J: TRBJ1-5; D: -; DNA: TGTGCCAGCACCCCAGCGGTTTTTAGCAATCAGCCCCAGCATTTT; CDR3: CASTPAVFSNQPQHF
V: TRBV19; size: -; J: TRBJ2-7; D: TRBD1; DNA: TGTGCCAGTAAAGTTGACAGGGGAGGCTCCGAGCAGTACTTC; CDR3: CASKVDRGGSEQYF
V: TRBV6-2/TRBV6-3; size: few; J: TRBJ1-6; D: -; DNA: TGTGCCAGCAGTCGGGGGATTCGCTCACCCCTCCACTTT; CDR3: CASSRGIRSPLHF
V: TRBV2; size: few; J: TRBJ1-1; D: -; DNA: TGTGCCAGCAGTGTTCGGTTGGTAACTTTCTTT; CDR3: CASSVRLVTFF
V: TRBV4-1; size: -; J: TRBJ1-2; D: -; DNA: TGCGCCAGCAGCCAAGATCCCTGGCCGCTGTACCATCACTACACCTTC; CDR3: CASSQDPWPLYHHYTF
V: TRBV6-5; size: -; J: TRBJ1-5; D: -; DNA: TGTGCCAGCATTGGACGGGGTCAGCCCCAGCATTTT; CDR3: CASIGRGQPQHF
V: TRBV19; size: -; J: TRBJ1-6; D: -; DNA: TGTGCCAGTAGTATAGCAGGCCAGCATAATTCACCCCTCCACTTT; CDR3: CASSIAGQHNSPLHF
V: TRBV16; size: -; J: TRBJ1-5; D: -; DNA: TGTGCCAGCAGCCAACGAGGGGGTCAGCCCCAGCATTTT; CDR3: CASSQRGGQPQHF
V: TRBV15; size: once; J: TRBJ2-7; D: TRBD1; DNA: TGTGCCACCAGCAGGCTCGGGGACAGGGGGTCCGAGCAGTACTTC; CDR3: CATSRLGDRGSEQYF
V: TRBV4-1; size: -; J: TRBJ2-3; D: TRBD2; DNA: TGCGCCAGCAGCCACAGGGACTATTCAGCGGATACGCAGTATTTT; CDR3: CASSHRDYSADTQYF
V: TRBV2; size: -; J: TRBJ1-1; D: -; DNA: TGTGCCAGCAGTCCAAGGGGTTACACTGAAGCTTTCTTT; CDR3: CASSPRGYTEAFF
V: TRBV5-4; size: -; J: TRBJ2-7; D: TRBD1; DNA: TGTGCCAGCCTGAAAGGGGGCACCTACGAGCAGTACTTC; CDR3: CASLKGGTYEQYF
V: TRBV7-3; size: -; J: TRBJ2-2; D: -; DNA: TGTGCCAGCAGCTTAAGTACGGGTAACACCGGGGAGCTGTTTTTT; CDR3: CASSLSTGNTGELFF
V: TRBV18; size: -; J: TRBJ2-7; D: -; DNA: TGTGCCAGCTCTCACCCGGGGGGACGGGACAACTACGAGCAGTACTTC; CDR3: CASSHPGGRDNYEQYF
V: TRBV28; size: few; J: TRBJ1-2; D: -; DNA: TGTGCCAGCAGGGGCGTTCACTATGGCTACACCTTC; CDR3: CASRGVHYGYTF
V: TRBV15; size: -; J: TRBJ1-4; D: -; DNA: TGTGCCACCAGACCCGGGTCTGGTCAGGGGGAAAAACTGTTTTTT; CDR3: CATRPGSGQGEKLFF
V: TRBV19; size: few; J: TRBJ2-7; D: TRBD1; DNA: TGTGCCAGTAGTATAACGGGACAGGGTATAAACGAGCAGTACTTC; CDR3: CASSITGQGINEQYF
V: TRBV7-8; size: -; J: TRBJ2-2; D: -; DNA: TGTGCCAGCAGCCCTACTTTCGGTCGAGCGAACACCGGGGAGCTGTTTTTT; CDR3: CASSPTFGRANTGELFF
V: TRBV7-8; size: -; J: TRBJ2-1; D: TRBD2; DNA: TGTGCCAGCAGCTTAGTAGCGGGGGGGCCATTGTACAATGAGCAGTTCTTC; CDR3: CASSLVAGGPLYNEQFF
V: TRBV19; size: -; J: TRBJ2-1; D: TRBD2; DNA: TGTGCCAGTAGTATAGAGGGGACTAGCAACCCCAATGAGCAGTTCTTC; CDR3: CASSIEGTSNPNEQFF
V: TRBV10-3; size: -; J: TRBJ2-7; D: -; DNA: TGTGCCATCAGTGAGTCCGAGGGGCGAAGGCCCCCGGGGGACGAGCAGTACTTC; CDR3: CAISESEGRRPPGDEQYF
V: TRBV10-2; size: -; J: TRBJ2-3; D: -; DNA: TGCGCCAGCAGTTGGCGGGGGCACACAGATACGCAGTATTTT; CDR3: CASSWRGHTDTQYF
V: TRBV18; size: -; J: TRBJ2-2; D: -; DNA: TGTGCCAGCTCGTCCCAGGGGCGGCGGACCGGGGAGCTGTTTTTT; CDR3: CASSSQGRRTGELFF
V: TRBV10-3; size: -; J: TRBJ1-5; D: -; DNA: TGTGCCATCAGGGCCCAGGGAAGCAATCAGCCCCAGCATTTT; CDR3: CAIRAQGSNQPQHF
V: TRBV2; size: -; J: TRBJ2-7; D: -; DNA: TGTGCCAGCAGTGAAGCGTCCGCCTACGAGCAGTACTTC; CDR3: CASSEASAYEQYF
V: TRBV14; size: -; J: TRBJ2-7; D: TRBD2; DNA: TGTGCCAGCAGTCCAGTTGGCGGGGGGGCCGTCGAGCAGTACTTC; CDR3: CASSPVGGGAVEQYF
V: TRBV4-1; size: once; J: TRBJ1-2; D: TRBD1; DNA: TGCGCCAGCAGCCAAGTCGGGAGGGGGCGCAACTATGGCTACACCTTC; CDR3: CASSQVGRGRNYGYTF
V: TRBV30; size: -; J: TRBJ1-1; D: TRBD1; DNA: TGTGCCTGGATTGGCACAGGGGGCGGGAAAGCTTTCTTT; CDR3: CAWIGTGGGKAFF
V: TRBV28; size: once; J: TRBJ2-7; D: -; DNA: TGTGCCAGCAACCAGGCAAGCAAAGGGGTCACCTCCTACGAGCAGTACTTC; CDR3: CASNQASKGVTSYEQYF
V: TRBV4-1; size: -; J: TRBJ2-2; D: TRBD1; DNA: TGCGCCAGCAGGGGCAGGACAGGGGACACCGGGGAGCTGTTTTTT; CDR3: CASRGRTGDTGELFF
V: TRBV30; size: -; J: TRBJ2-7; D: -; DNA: TGTGCCTGGAGTCCTGACAGAAACTACGAGCAGTACTTC; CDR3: CAWSPDRNYEQYF
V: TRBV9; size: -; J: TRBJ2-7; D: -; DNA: TGTGCCAGCAGCGTAGACGCCTGGACAGACTCTGTGTACTTC; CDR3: CASSVDAWTDSVYF
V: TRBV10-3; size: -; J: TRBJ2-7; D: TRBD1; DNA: TGTGCCATCAGTGGTCGACAGGGTACCTACGAGCAGTACTTC; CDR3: CAISGRQGTYEQYF
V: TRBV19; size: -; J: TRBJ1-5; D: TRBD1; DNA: TGTGCCAGTACCAAACAGGGACAGGGGATTGGAACGCCCCAGCATTTT; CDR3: CASTKQGQGIGTPQHF
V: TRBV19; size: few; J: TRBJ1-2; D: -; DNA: TGTGCCAGTAGTATAGGGGCCATTACAGGAGACTATGGCTACACCTTC; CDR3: CASSIGAITGDYGYTF
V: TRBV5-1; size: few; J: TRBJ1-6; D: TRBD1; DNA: TGCGCCAGCAGCTTGGGCACAGGGGGCGCATGGAATTCACCCCTCCACTTT; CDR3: CASSLGTGGAWNSPLHF
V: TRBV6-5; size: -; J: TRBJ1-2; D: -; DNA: TGTGCCAGCGAGGAGCGCAGCTACTATGGCTACACCTTC; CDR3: CASEERSYYGYTF
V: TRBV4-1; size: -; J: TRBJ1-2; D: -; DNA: TGCGCCAGCAGCCGGATACAGTTCTCCGCCGAAGGCTACACCTTC; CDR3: CASSRIQFSAEGYTF
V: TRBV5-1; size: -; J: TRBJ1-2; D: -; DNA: TGCGCCAGCAGCCCAGGACACGTCGGGAACTATGGCTACACCTTC; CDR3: CASSPGHVGNYGYTF
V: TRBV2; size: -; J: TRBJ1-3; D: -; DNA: TGTGCCAGCAGTGAATCAGGTACCTCTGGAAACACCATATATTTT; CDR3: CASSESGTSGNTIYF
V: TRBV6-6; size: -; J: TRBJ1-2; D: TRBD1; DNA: TGTGCCAGCAGTCGGGACAGGTCTGGCTACACCTTC; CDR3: CASSRDRSGYTF
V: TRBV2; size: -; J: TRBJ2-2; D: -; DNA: -; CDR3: CASSDSAAFTGELFF
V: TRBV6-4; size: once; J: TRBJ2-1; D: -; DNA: TGTGCCAGCCGTCCGGGACTTCGGTTCTTC; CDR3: CASRPGLRFF
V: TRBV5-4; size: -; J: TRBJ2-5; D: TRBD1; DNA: TGTGCCAGCAGCTTGAGTCAGGGGGCCGAGACCCAGTACTTC; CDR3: CASSLSQGAETQYF
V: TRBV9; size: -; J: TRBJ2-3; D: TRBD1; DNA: TGTGCCAGCAGCGCCCGGGACAGAAGCACAGATACGCAGTATTTT; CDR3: CASSARDRSTDTQYF
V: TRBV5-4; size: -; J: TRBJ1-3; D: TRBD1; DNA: TGTGCCAGCAGCTCGCCGGGACAGGGGGACACCATATATTTT; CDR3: CASSSPGQGDTIYF